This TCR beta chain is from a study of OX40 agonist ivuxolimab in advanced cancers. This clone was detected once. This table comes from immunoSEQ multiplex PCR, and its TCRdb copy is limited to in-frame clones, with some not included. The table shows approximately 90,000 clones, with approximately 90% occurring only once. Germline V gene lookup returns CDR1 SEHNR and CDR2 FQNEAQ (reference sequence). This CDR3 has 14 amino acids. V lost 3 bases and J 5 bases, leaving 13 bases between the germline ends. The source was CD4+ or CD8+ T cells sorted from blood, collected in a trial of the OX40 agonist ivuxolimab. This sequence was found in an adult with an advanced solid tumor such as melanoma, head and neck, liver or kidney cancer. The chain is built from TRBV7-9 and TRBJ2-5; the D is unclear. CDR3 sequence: CASSLSGLRETQYF. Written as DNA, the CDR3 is TGTGCCAGCAGCTTGTCAGGCCTGAGGGAGACCCAGTACTTC.